A single sample gave rise to the 18 T cell receptor beta chains below, sequenced in a study of identical twins. TCRdb re-called the 5' RACE reads through MiXCR, storing one row per CDR3 protein. The repertoire includes about 520,000 distinct CDR3 sequences, 20% to 25% of them detected once, and about 0.99% sits in the top ten. The data also belong to a second study, concerning T cells expressing NK-cell markers.

The sequencing sample was made of CD4+ T cells sorted from blood. These receptors were taken from a woman under 30 in good health.

This clonotype was observed a few times. This rearrangement joins TRBV5-5 to TRBJ2-2; D is unclear. Trimming left V 0 bases short and J 7 bases short, with 10 bases between. The CDR3 contains 14 residues. Germline V CDR1 and CDR2: SGHKS, YYEKEE (reference sequence). CDR3 DNA: TGTGCCAGCAGCTTGGTTTGGGGTTACGGGGAGCTGTTTTTT. This codes for CASSLVWGYGELFF. The variable domain in full, completed from reference TRBV5-5 and TRBJ2-2, reads DAGVTQSPTHLIKTRGQQVTLRCSPISGHKSVSWYQQVLGQGPQFIFQYYEKEERGRGNFPDRFSARQFPNYSSELNVNALLLGDSALYLCASSLVWGYGELFFGEGSRLTVL.

The V gene is TRBV11-3, the J gene TRBJ2-3, with TRBD2 matching 7 bases. The CDR3 consists of 15 residues. With V trimmed by 4 bases and J by 1 base, 5 bases remained unmatched. Germline V gene lookup returns CDR1 SGHNT and CDR2 YENEEA. CDR3 residues: CASSSRSGGTDTQYF. As DNA, the CDR3 is TGTGCCAGCAGCTCAAGAAGCGGGGGCACAGATACGCAGTATTTT.

This clonotype has a handful of counts. This chain uses TRBV20-1 with TRBJ2-3; D could derive from TRBD1 or TRBD2 (5 bases each). Germline V gene data show CDR1 as DFQATT and CDR2 as SNEGSKA (reference sequence). V was clipped by 7 bases and J by 1 base, with 15 bases between them. The CDR3 extends over 14 amino acids. The CDR3: CSGDPGRGTDTQYF. CDR3 nucleotides: TGCAGTGGGGACCCCGGCCGGGGCACAGATACGCAGTATTTT.

This clonotype has ten or more counts. J is TRBJ2-3 and V is TRBV10-3, with D perhaps given as TRBD1 or TRBD2 (6 bases each). V was shortened by 9 bases and J by 3 bases, with 10 bases between the two germline ends. The V gene's germline CDR1 is ENHRY and CDR2 SYGVKD. This CDR3 spans 12 amino acids. CDR3 DNA sequence: TGTGCCATAGGAGGGGGGACAGATACGCAGTATTTT. This encodes CAIGGGTDTQYF.

This chain links TRBV5-1 with TRBJ2-7; 9 positions agree with TRBD1. Germline V gives CDR1 SGHRS, CDR2 YFSETQ. Trimming took 5 bases from V and 3 from J; bases not matched to a gene: 6. The CDR3 loop spans 14 amino acids. The CDR3 sequence: CASSSRQGGYEQYF. DNA for the CDR3: TGCGCCAGCAGTTCCCGACAGGGGGGCTACGAGCAGTACTTC. The entire variable domain, with the rest obtained from reference TRBV5-1 and TRBJ2-7, is as follows: KAGVTQTPRYLIKTRGQQVTLSCSPISGHRSVSWYQQTPGQGLQFLFEYFSETQRNKGNFPGRFSGRQFSNSRSEMNVSTLELGDSALYLCASSSRQGGYEQYFGPGTRLTVT.

The chain carries TRBV3-1 and TRBJ2-1, with 9 bases aligning to TRBD2. CDR1 and CDR2 from the germline V gene are LGHDT and YNNKEL (reference sequence). Trimming removed 4 bases from V and 10 bases from J; junction bases left unmatched: 11. CDR3 length: 15 residues. The CDR3 region is CASSPGRLAGREQFF. Written as DNA, the CDR3 is TGTGCCAGCAGCCCGGGGAGGCTAGCGGGAAGGGAGCAGTTCTTC.

The chain uses TRBV20-1 and TRBJ2-5, with TRBD2 identical over 10 bases. V lost 0 bases to trimming and J lost 7 bases; unmatched junction nucleotides: 14. Germline V gene lookup returns CDR1 DFQATT and CDR2 SNEGSKA (reference sequence). The CDR3 has 17 amino acids. CDR3: CSARDPGSGGALRTQYF. CDR3 nucleotides: TGCAGTGCTAGAGACCCCGGGAGCGGGGGGGCTTTACGGACCCAGTACTTC.

This chain joins TRBV4-1 and TRBJ2-1; the D gene is possibly TRBD2 (7 bases). The CDR3 is made up of 16 amino acids. Germline CDR1 is MGHRA and CDR2 is YSYEKL. Trimming pared 1 base from V and 1 base from J, leaving 11 bases between. DNA for the CDR3: TGCGCCAGCAGCCAAGGGGGGGGCCCTTCCTACAATGAGCAGTTCTTC. Translated, it gives CASSQGGGPSYNEQFF.

This clonotype has a handful of counts. The rearrangement links TRBV5-6 to TRBJ2-7; the match to TRBD1 covers 9 bases. The germline CDR1 and CDR2 sequences are SGHDT and YYEEEE. CDR3 length equals 15 residues. J was trimmed by 0 bases and V by 4 bases; bases with no gene match: 5. The CDR3 DNA reads as TGTGCCAGCAGCGGACCGGGACAGGGCTCCTACGAGCAGTACTTC. Translating it yields CASSGPGQGSYEQYF.

This clonotype appeared many times. The V gene is TRBV7-9, the J gene TRBJ2-5, with D unclear. The V gene lost 4 bases and the J gene lost 2 bases, with 11 bases spanning the gap. In germline, CDR1 is SEHNR, CDR2 FQNEAQ (reference sequence). The CDR3 consists of 14 residues. The CDR3: CASSSRTRQETQYF. CDR3 sequence (DNA): TGTGCCAGCAGCTCTCGGACGAGACAAGAGACCCAGTACTTC.

The chain carries TRBV20-1 and TRBJ2-1, with D possibly called TRBD1 or TRBD2 (5 bases each). The germline V gene encodes CDR1 DFQATT and CDR2 SNEGSKA (reference sequence). Trimming pared 1 base from V and 8 bases from J, leaving 12 bases between. The CDR3 totals 13 residues. Here the CDR3 DNA reads TGCAGTGCTAGAGGCGATCGGGGCCATGAGCAGTTCTTC. Translated, it gives CSARGDRGHEQFF.

This clonotype was seen only a few times. This chain connects TRBV28 to TRBJ2-7, with 9 positions matching TRBD2. The CDR3 extends over 16 amino acids. V lost 4 bases and J lost 5; bases outside the gene matches: 12. Looked up from germline, CDR1 is MDHEN and CDR2 is SYDVKM. CDR3 nucleotide sequence: TGTGCCAGCAGTTACCTATGGAGTAGCGGGGGCCACGAGCAGTACTTC. Translation gives CASSYLWSSGGHEQYF.

In its sample, this clonotype was seen a few times. The chain carries TRBV10-3 and TRBJ2-1; weak D call: TRBD2 (7 bases). Germline assignment: CDR1 ENHRY and CDR2 SYGVKD. V lost 6 bases and J 8 bases, leaving 26 bases between the germline ends. The CDR3 covers 17 residues. This CDR3 reads CAISPSWLAERGDEQFF. The CDR3 nucleotides are TGTGCCATCAGCCCCTCCTGGCTAGCGGAGAGGGGGGATGAGCAGTTCTTC.

This clonotype was counted only a few times. This sequence joins TRBV20-1 and TRBJ2-4, with 9 bases identical to TRBD2. Germline CDR1 reads DFQATT; CDR2 reads SNEGSKA (reference sequence). The CDR3 is 16 residues long. J lost 0 bases, V lost 3 bases, and 6 bases had no gene match. In DNA, the CDR3 is TGCAGTGCTAGGAGACAGCGGGAGGCAGCCAAAAACATTCAGTACTTC. It codes for CSARRQREAAKNIQYF.

A few counts support this clonotype. This chain connects TRBV7-2 to TRBJ2-5, with 8 nucleotides matching TRBD1. Germline lookup yields CDR1 SGHTA and CDR2 FQGNSA. The J segment lost 5 bases and the V segment lost 5 bases, leaving 7 bases of the junction unmatched. The CDR3 loop spans 14 amino acids. The CDR3: CASSLNRGRETQYF. The CDR3, as DNA: TGTGCCAGCAGCCTCAACAGGGGGAGGGAGACCCAGTACTTC.

This clonotype showed up just a few times. CDR3 coding DNA: TGCGCCAGCAGCTTGGCGAATACAGGGGGCACTGAAGCTTTCTTT. Encoded protein: CASSLANTGGTEAFF. The V and J genes are TRBV5-1 and TRBJ1-1; 8 nucleotides agree with TRBD1. V shed 0 bases, J shed 4 bases, and the junction held 5 bases outside the gene matches. Germline-derived CDR1 and CDR2 are SGHRS and YFSETQ. This CDR3 comprises 15 residues. The complete variable domain, with remaining parts taken from reference TRBV5-1 and TRBJ1-1, reads KAGVTQTPRYLIKTRGQQVTLSCSPISGHRSVSWYQQTPGQGLQFLFEYFSETQRNKGNFPGRFSGRQFSNSRSEMNVSTLELGDSALYLCASSLANTGGTEAFFGQGTRLTVV.

The CDR3 DNA reads TGCAGTGCTAGGACCGGTCCCCAGTTCACAGATACGCAGTATTTT. The encoded protein is CSARTGPQFTDTQYF. The chain carries TRBV20-1 and TRBJ2-3; D gene unclear. V lost 3 bases and J 2 bases, leaving 15 bases between the germline ends. CDR1 is DFQATT and CDR2 is SNEGSKA in the germline V gene (reference sequence). CDR3 length equals 15 residues.

This chain connects TRBV5-1 to TRBJ1-2, with D hard to call. Germline lookup yields CDR1 SGHRS and CDR2 YFSETQ. V was cut by 4 bases and J by 7 bases, with 17 bases left in between. The CDR3 consists of 14 residues. The CDR3 DNA reads TGCGCCAGCAGCCCTATGACGGGTTCTCCTGGCTACACCTTC. It codes for CASSPMTGSPGYTF.